This paragraph reports one T cell receptor (beta chain). No antigen is known for it. Method: immunoSEQ multiplex PCR; TCRdb's copy keeps in-frame clones and lacks some. The sample lists about 400,000 clones; 92% were seen once. The sample originates from a study of Ad26.COV2.S vaccination and SARS-CoV-2 variants. The wider study: The donor was enrolled in the Ad26.COV2.S arm of the COV1001 trial. General study findings and limits: Reported post-vaccination CD8+ and CD4+ T cell responses to spike showed substantial breadth. Those who received vaccine or placebo ended up with similar non-spike TCR breadth. An underestimation of total T cell responses may have resulted from the TCR breadth and depth analyses.

Indicated treatment: around 19 received Ad26.COV2.S at low or high dose, single or two shots; about 5 received placebo; per-sample allocation not given. Each sample was drawn 63 days after the first injection (of vaccine or placebo). CDR1 and CDR2 from the germline V gene are GTSNPN and SVGIG (reference sequence). V lost 2 bases and J lost 7, with 11 bases in between. This CDR3 is built from 13 residues. The sequences come from peripheral blood, collected in a trial of Ad26.COV2.S vaccine versus placebo. The V gene is TRBV30, the J gene TRBJ1-4; D is uncertain. The clonotype originates from a person aged 18-60 years who received the Ad26.COV2.S COVID-19 vaccine or a placebo. This CDR3 is CAWSPDAVEKLFF. The CDR3 DNA sequence: TGTGCCTGGAGTCCCGACGCGGTTGAAAAACTGTTTTTT.